This entry lists 27 T cell receptor beta chains sequenced from one sample in a study of blood T cell repertoires in COVID-19. Measured with immunoSEQ multiplex PCR; TCRdb has only the in-frame clones, and not every one. Of around 260,000 clones listed, around 88% were seen once; the top ten hold roughly 1.9%. The specimen was peripheral blood. These receptors were collected from a man aged 25 to 40 with active or convalescent COVID-19.

J is TRBJ2-7 and V is TRBV6-2 or TRBV6-3; D remains unclear. Trimming took off 6 bases at V and 7 bases at J, with 16 bases between the two ends. The CDR3 has 13 residues. Per the germline V gene, CDR1 is MNHEY and CDR2 is SVGEGT. The CDR3 protein is CASSPVEAVEQYF. The CDR3 nucleotides are TGTGCCAGCAGCCCGGTCGAGGCCGTGGAGCAGTACTTC.

The chain recombines TRBV7-2 with TRBJ1-2, with 9 bases lining up with TRBD1. Per germline, CDR1 SGHTA and CDR2 FQGNSA. The CDR3 consists of 16 residues. Trimming cost V 2 bases and J 1 base; bases outside gene matches: 5. CDR3 in amino acids: CASSLPSDRGNYGYTF. In DNA, the CDR3 is TGTGCCAGCAGCTTACCTTCGGACAGGGGTAACTATGGCTACACCTTC.

This rearrangement joins TRBV9 to TRBJ1-2; weak D call: TRBD1 (5 bases). The V gene lost 0 bases and the J gene lost 3 bases, with 12 bases spanning the gap. The CDR3 length is 15 residues. The V gene's germline CDR1 is SGDLS and CDR2 YYNGEE. CDR3 bases: TGTGCCAGCAGCGTAGGGGCAGGGTTGGACTATGGCTACACCTTC. Its protein product is CASSVGAGLDYGYTF.

V and J are TRBV27 and TRBJ2-5; 10 bases align to TRBD1. The V and J ends lost 2 bases and 7 bases, in that order; junction bases with no gene match: 7. This CDR3 spans 15 amino acids. Germline V CDR1 and CDR2: MNHEY, SMNVEV (reference sequence). The CDR3 loop is CASSLGGQGRGTQYF. DNA for the CDR3: TGTGCCAGCAGTTTAGGGGGACAGGGGAGAGGGACCCAGTACTTC.

This chain links TRBV5-4 with TRBJ1-1; D might be TRBD1 (6 bases). Germline CDR1 is SGHNT and CDR2 is YYREEE (reference sequence). Trimming left V 0 bases short and J 2 bases short, with 14 bases between. The CDR3 runs to 16 residues. CDR3 coding DNA: TGTGCCAGCAGCTTGGTTATGGGGGGGACAAACACTGAAGCTTTCTTT. It is translated as CASSLVMGGTNTEAFF. Full variable domain (outside the CDR3, taken from reference TRBV5-4 and TRBJ1-1): ETGVTQSPTHLIKTRGQQVTLRCSSQSGHNTVSWYQQALGQGPQFIFQYYREEENGRGNFPPRFSGLQFPNYSSELNVNALELDDSALYLCASSLVMGGTNTEAFFGQGTRLTVV.

The V gene is TRBV7-2, the J gene TRBJ2-5, with 10 bases identical to TRBD1. V lost 5 bases, J lost 7 bases, and 10 bases stayed unmatched. This CDR3 is 15 amino acids long. Germline CDR1 is SGHTA and CDR2 is FQGNSA. The CDR3 here is CASSPGTGESGTQYF. In DNA form, the CDR3 reads TGTGCCAGCAGCCCAGGGACAGGGGAATCGGGGACCCAGTACTTC.

Only one count was recorded for this clone. The V and J genes are TRBV12-3 or TRBV12-4 and TRBJ1-2; 9 positions match TRBD1. The ends lost 6 bases at V and 7 bases at J; junction bases unmatched: 6. The CDR3 consists of 13 residues. The DNA for the CDR3 is TGTGCCAGCAGCGATTTGGGACAGGGTGGCTACACCTTC. Translation gives CASSDLGQGGYTF.

This chain joins TRBV19 and TRBJ2-3; 8 bases are shared with TRBD2. With V trimmed by 8 bases and J by 4 bases, 5 bases remained unmatched. CDR3 length: 13 amino acids. From germline, CDR1 is LNHDA and CDR2 SQIVND (reference sequence). This CDR3 reads CASAGGGPDTQYF. In nucleotides, the CDR3 is TGTGCCAGTGCGGGGGGTGGGCCAGATACGCAGTATTTT.

In nucleotides, the CDR3 is TGTGCCAGCCAATCAGGTCCACTCGTTAACTATGGCTACACCTTC. Its protein product is CASQSGPLVNYGYTF. This chain joins TRBV19 and TRBJ1-2; no clear D gene. Germline V gene sequence: CDR1 LNHDA, CDR2 SQIVND (reference sequence). The V end was cut by 9 bases, the J end by 1 base, with 18 bases between. The CDR3 runs 15 residues.

The chain uses TRBV15 and TRBJ1-1; D possibly corresponds to TRBD1 (5 bases). V gave up 0 bases and J gave up 10 bases, with 12 bases separating them. The CDR3 consists of 13 residues. CDR1 and CDR2 (germline): LNHNV, YYDKDF (reference sequence). CDR3 nucleotide sequence: TGTGCCACCAGCAGAGATCATCGGGGGGTAGCTTTCTTT. It specifies CATSRDHRGVAFF.

This rearrangement joins TRBV3-1 (or the pseudogene TRBV3-2) to TRBJ2-1; 12 bases are a match to TRBD2. V lost 6 bases, J lost 4 bases, and 7 bases stayed unmatched. This CDR3 is built from 16 residues. Germline V gives CDR1 LGHDT, CDR2 YNNKEL (reference sequence). The CDR3 region has the DNA TGTGCCAGCAGGCTCTCTAGCGGGGGGGAATACAATGAGCAGTTCTTC. Translating gives CASRLSSGGEYNEQFF.

V and J are TRBV6-6 and TRBJ2-3, with D unresolved. Germline V gene sequence: CDR1 MNHNY, CDR2 SVGAGI (reference sequence). Trimming removed 6 bases at V and 1 base at J, with 11 bases between. The CDR3 runs to 14 residues. Here the CDR3 reads CASSAGPRTDTQYF. CDR3 DNA: TGTGCCAGCAGCGCCGGTCCCCGCACAGATACGCAGTATTTT.

The V and J genes are TRBV3-1 (or the pseudogene TRBV3-2) and TRBJ1-2, with D uncertain. The V and J ends lost 3 bases and 5 bases respectively, with 4 bases between them. Germline values: CDR1 LGHDT, CDR2 YNNKEL (reference sequence). The length of the CDR3 is 11 residues. CDR3 DNA sequence: TGTGCCAGCAGCCACGTGTATGGCTACACCTTC. Translated, it gives CASSHVYGYTF.

The table lists this clone with a few counts. The chain combines TRBV7-3 with TRBJ2-3; no definite D call. Trimming cost V 1 base and J 6 bases, with 8 bases left between them. Germline V lookup: CDR1 SGHTA, CDR2 FQGTGA. The CDR3 has 13 residues. CDR3 bases: TGTGCCAGCAGCTTAAACGGCAGGGATACGCAGTATTTT. This codes for CASSLNGRDTQYF.

The chain employs TRBV10-2 and TRBJ1-1; tentative D call: TRBD1 (5 bases). The CDR3 length is 13 residues. V gave up 10 bases and J gave up 8 bases, with 20 bases separating them. Germline CDR1 and CDR2: WSHSY and SAAADI. CDR3 bases: TGCGCCACCACTGGGGGGGGGAATCTAGAAGCTTTCTTT. It yields the protein CATTGGGNLEAFF.

This rearrangement joins TRBV6-5 to TRBJ2-3; D might be TRBD2 (6 bases). The CDR3 runs 14 residues. Trimming left V 6 bases short and J 8 bases short, with 18 bases between. In germline, CDR1 is MNHEY, CDR2 SVGAGI. The CDR3 here is CASRGVGEEGTQYF. The CDR3 DNA reads as TGTGCCAGCAGGGGGGTCGGGGAGGAAGGTACGCAGTATTTT.

The chain joins TRBV5-1 to TRBJ1-1; D gene unclear. The V end lost 6 bases, the J end lost 1 base, and 19 bases lay between the germline ends. The CDR3 has 16 amino acids. Germline V gene sequence: CDR1 SGHRS, CDR2 YFSETQ. DNA of the CDR3: TGCGCCAGCACCCCGGAGGTTGGCGGCCGGAACACTGAAGCTTTCTTT. As protein: CASTPEVGGRNTEAFF.

DNA for the CDR3: TGTGCCAGCAGCGAAGGGGACAGAAGCCAAGAGACCCAGTACTTC. Its protein product is CASSEGDRSQETQYF. V usage is TRBV9 and J usage is TRBJ2-5; 7 bases fit TRBD1. The V gene's germline CDR1 is SGDLS and CDR2 YYNGEE. The CDR3 extends over 15 amino acids. With V trimmed by 3 bases and J by 1 base, 6 bases remained unmatched.

This clone was detected only a few times. The V gene is TRBV5-5, the J gene TRBJ2-2, with 10 bases identical to TRBD2. The CDR3 loop spans 16 amino acids. V was pared by 4 bases and J by 3 bases, with 6 bases of the junction left unmatched. From germline, CDR1 is SGHKS and CDR2 YYEKEE (reference sequence). The CDR3 loop reads CASSITSGVYTGELFF. In DNA, the CDR3 is TGTGCCAGCAGCATAACTAGCGGGGTGTACACCGGGGAGCTGTTTTTT. The full variable domain, its missing parts supplied by reference TRBV5-5 and TRBJ2-2, is DAGVTQSPTHLIKTRGQQVTLRCSPISGHKSVSWYQQVLGQGPQFIFQYYEKEERGRGNFPDRFSARQFPNYSSELNVNALLLGDSALYLCASSITSGVYTGELFFGEGSRLTVL.

This chain links TRBV5-6 with TRBJ1-4; unclear D gene. V was cut by 6 bases and J by 6 bases, with 9 bases left in between. The length of the CDR3 is 12 residues. Germline V gives CDR1 SGHDT, CDR2 YYEEEE. CDR3 loop: CASNIGYEKLFF. The CDR3 DNA is TGTGCCAGCAATATCGGTTATGAAAAACTGTTTTTT.

The chain employs TRBV5-6 and TRBJ1-2; D call uncertain. Germline CDR1 and CDR2: SGHDT and YYEEEE. V lost 0 bases, J lost 0 bases, and 9 bases lay in between. The CDR3 has 15 amino acids. The CDR3 DNA follows: TGTGCCAGCAGCTTGGGGGCAGAAACTAACTATGGCTACACCTTC. Translated: CASSLGAETNYGYTF.

The chain uses TRBV6-2 or TRBV6-3 and TRBJ2-7, with 9 nucleotides matching TRBD1. J was trimmed by 6 bases and V by 7 bases; bases with no gene match: 16. The CDR3 runs 16 residues. Germline values: CDR1 MNHEY, CDR2 SVGEGT. The CDR3 protein is CASTPGRGQGLSEQYF. The CDR3 nucleotides are TGTGCCAGCACCCCCGGGCGCGGACAGGGGCTTTCCGAGCAGTACTTC.

The chain combines TRBV19 with TRBJ1-4; tentative D call: TRBD1 (6 bases). The V gene lost 7 bases and the J gene lost 6 bases, with 9 bases spanning the gap. This CDR3 is 12 amino acids long. Germline CDR1 reads LNHDA; CDR2 reads SQIVND (reference sequence). CDR3 protein: CASMAGDEKLFF. The DNA of the CDR3 is TGTGCCAGTATGGCAGGGGATGAAAAACTGTTTTTT.

The genes are TRBV4-1 and TRBJ1-3; a weak D match, TRBD1 (6 bases). Trimming took off 4 bases at V and 1 base at J, with 11 bases between the two ends. Germline assignment: CDR1 MGHRA and CDR2 YSYEKL. The CDR3 runs 15 residues. The CDR3 region has the DNA TGCGCCAGCAGCCTACAGGGTAGGTCTGGAAACACCATATATTTT. This translates into CASSLQGRSGNTIYF.

The chain combines TRBV7-9 with TRBJ2-1; TRBD2 aligns across 9 bases. In germline, CDR1 is SEHNR, CDR2 FQNEAQ (reference sequence). The CDR3 covers 15 residues. Trimming took 6 bases from V and 0 from J; bases not matched to a gene: 3. CDR3 DNA: TGTGCCAGCAGGCGGGGGGGCCTCTCCTACAATGAGCAGTTCTTC. It translates to CASRRGGLSYNEQFF. The variable domain in full, with the rest retrieved from reference TRBV7-9 and TRBJ2-1, is DTGVSQNPRHKITKRGQNVTFRCDPISEHNRLYWYRQTLGQGPEFLTYFQNEAQLEKSRLLSDRFSAERPKGSFSTLEIQRTEQGDSAMYLCASRRGGLSYNEQFFGPGTRLTVL.

The chain carries TRBV6-5 and TRBJ1-1, with no clear D. CDR1 is MNHEY, CDR2 SVGAGI, per germline. The CDR3 spans 13 residues. Trimming removed 4 bases from V and 7 bases from J, with 13 bases in between. CDR3 bases: TGTGCCAGCAGTTTAACCAGGTACAATGAAGCTTTCTTT. Translating gives CASSLTRYNEAFF.

The chain joins TRBV6-5 to TRBJ2-7; TRBD1 matches at 10 bases. The trim removed 5 bases at V and 3 bases at J, leaving 4 bases unmatched. Germline V CDR1 and CDR2: MNHEY, SVGAGI. The CDR3 extends over 14 amino acids. For the CDR3, the DNA is TGTGCCAGCAGTCCGGACAGGGGGATCTACGAGCAGTACTTC. The encoded protein is CASSPDRGIYEQYF.